This record concerns one T cell receptor beta chain sequence. The target antigen is unknown. Germline loops: CDR1 SGDLS, CDR2 YYNGEE. The CDR3 is made up of 15 amino acids. The ends were cut back, 3 bases at V and 0 bases at J, with 10 bases in the middle. This record belongs to a study of T cell responses to AZD1222 COVID-19 vaccine. The wider study: Second-dose schedules of about 4 or about 12 weeks were combined.

Findings and limits, study-wide: Spike-specific TCR breadth and depth grew following two AZD1222 doses. Sampled repertoires all dated from after the peak T cell response.

TCRdb's table, derived via immunoSEQ multiplex PCR, lists solely in-frame clones and lacks some. The sample shows 80,000 or so clones, 70% to 85% of them seen only once. The sequence was collected from an adult in good health. The input for sequencing was peripheral blood, taken on day 0 of AZD1222 vaccination. The chain links TRBV9 to TRBJ1-5, with D uncertain. The CDR3 DNA reads TGTGCCAGCAGCGCCCTCCCTAATAGCAATCAGCCCCAGCATTTT. Its protein is CASSALPNSNQPQHF.